This T cell receptor beta chain was sequenced for a study of beta chain features in type 1 diabetes. The wider study: Analysis included over 90 million sorted cells drawn from all samples.

Study-level results: Compared to healthy donors, patients appeared to have naive, central memory and Treg TCRB repertoires that were more alike. The study found moderately but significantly shorter TCRB CDR3s in all four CD4+ subsets of Type 1 diabetes patients.

V was pared by 2 bases and J by 3 bases, with 11 bases between. This CDR3 has 14 residues. The germline gives CDR1 MNHEY, CDR2 SMNVEV (reference sequence). This clone has ten or more counts. Its antigen is currently unknown. The study reverse transcribed the entire isolated RNA, so it sequenced expressed TCRB transcripts. This table comes from immunoSEQ multiplex PCR, and its TCRdb copy is limited to in-frame clones, with some not included. The data contain 400,000 or so clones, around 10% of them singletons. The sequencing sample was made of central memory CD4+ T cells from blood. The receptor was derived from a young man with type 1 diabetes. The V call is TRBV27, the J call TRBJ2-7; weak D call: TRBD2 (6 bases). CDR3 DNA: TGTGCCAGCAGTTTACAGCGGAGGGGCTACGAGCAGTACTTC. It codes for CASSLQRRGYEQYF.